This is a list of T cell receptor beta chains from one sample in a study of OX40 agonist ivuxolimab in advanced cancers. The table came from immunoSEQ multiplex PCR; TCRdb's copy has only in-frame clones and leaves some out. The table includes tens of thousands of clones, less than 90% detected once. This specimen consisted of CD4+ or CD8+ T cells sorted from blood, obtained in a trial of the OX40 agonist ivuxolimab. Receptors originate from an adult with an advanced solid tumor such as melanoma, head and neck, liver or kidney cancer. Both conserved end residues are part of each CDR3. The D gene is left open where the match is weak.

TRBV10-3,TRBJ1-2,-,TGTGCCATCCGGGGTGCGGGGGAGGCCTATGGCTACACCTTC,CAIRGAGEAYGYTF
TRBV6-1,TRBJ2-7,TRBD1,TGTGCCAGCAGTACCCAAGACAGGGTTCCCCACGAGCAGTACTTC,CASSTQDRVPHEQYF
TRBV15,TRBJ2-5,-,TGTGCCACCAGCAGGGGTCAAGGGGTAGGCCAGTACTTC,CATSRGQGVGQYF
TRBV7-2,TRBJ2-4,TRBD1,TGTGCCAGCAGCGTAAGGACAGGGGGGAACATTCAGTACTTC,CASSVRTGGNIQYF
TRBV21-1,TRBJ2-7,-,TGTGCCAGCAGCCCCCGGGACGGAGCCTACGAGCAGTACTTC,CASSPRDGAYEQYF
TRBV7-2,TRBJ2-5,TRBD1,TGTGCCAGCAGCGCGACAGGGGTGCGGGAGACCCAGTACTTC,CASSATGVRETQYF
TRBV4-2,TRBJ1-4,TRBD1,TGTGCCAGCAGCCAAGATCCGAGGACAGGGGTGTCCCCGAGAGAAAAACTGTTTTTT,CASSQDPRTGVSPREKLFF
TRBV9,TRBJ2-5,-,TGTGCCAGCAGTTCAAACCCAATCGGTGCGGAGACCCAGTACTTC,CASSSNPIGAETQYF
TRBV7-9,TRBJ2-5,TRBD1,TGTGCCAGCAGCTTATACGACAGGGGGGAGACCCAGTACTTC,CASSLYDRGETQYF
TRBV27,TRBJ2-1,-,TGTGCCAGCAGTTTTAGCTACGCAGGGCACCGGGGCAATGAGCAGTTCTTC,CASSFSYAGHRGNEQFF
TRBV11-3,TRBJ1-1,-,TGTGCCAGCAGCTTGGACGAGTTGAACACTGAAGCTTTCTTT,CASSLDELNTEAFF
TRBV4-1,TRBJ1-1,TRBD1,TGCGCCAGCAGCCAGGGTGACAGGGTGCGAGAAGCTTTCTTT,CASSQGDRVREAFF
TRBV9,TRBJ2-7,TRBD1,TGTGCCAGCAGCCCAGGGACAGACCCCTACGAGCAGTACTTC,CASSPGTDPYEQYF
TRBV19,TRBJ1-5,-,TGTGCCAGTAGTATCGGTTGGGTGGGTCAGCCCCAGCATTTT,CASSIGWVGQPQHF
TRBV2,TRBJ1-4,-,TGTGCCAGCAGTGAAGAGAGGACAACTAATGAAAAACTGTTTTTT,CASSEERTTNEKLFF
TRBV7-6,TRBJ2-7,TRBD1,TGTGCCAGCAGCCTAACCGCCGGGACAGGATCCTACGAGCAGTACTTC,CASSLTAGTGSYEQYF
TRBV19,TRBJ2-3,-,TGTGCCAGTAGTCAAGAAACAGATACGCAGTATTTT,CASSQETDTQYF
TRBV7-6,TRBJ1-1,-,TGTGCCAGCAGCTTAGTCGCTCCGGGACCACGAGGGGAGGCTTTCTTT,CASSLVAPGPRGEAFF
TRBV7-3,TRBJ2-1,TRBD2,TGTGCCAGCAGCCCCGGGACTAGCACCTACAATGAGCAGTTCTTC,CASSPGTSTYNEQFF
TRBV10-3,TRBJ2-6,-,TGTGCCATCAGTGAGGGGGTCGGGGCCAACGTCCTGACTTTC,CAISEGVGANVLTF
TRBV11-2,TRBJ2-5,-,TGTGCCAGCAGCTTAGGGCAAGAGACCCAGTACTTC,CASSLGQETQYF
TRBV21-1,TRBJ1-2,-,TGTGCCAGAGAAAAGGAAGGACAGCTCTATGGCTACACCTTC,CAREKEGQLYGYTF
TRBV20-1,TRBJ1-4,-,TGCAGTGCTGTTGATAATGAAAAACTGTTTTTT,CSAVDNEKLFF
TRBV27,TRBJ2-1,-,TGTGCCAGCACCCGGGTTCGGCGGCAGGGGGGCAATGAGCAGTTCTTC,CASTRVRRQGGNEQFF
TRBV11-3,TRBJ2-7,-,TGTGCCAGCAGCTTAGTCCCCGGGGGCGAACAGTACTTC,CASSLVPGGEQYF